What follows are 2 T cell receptor beta chains derived from one specimen sequenced in a study of PD-1 blockade in classical Hodgkin lymphoma. This table comes from immunoSEQ multiplex PCR, and its TCRdb copy is limited to in-frame clones, with some not included. The sample consists of about 98,000 clones, 81% of them appearing once. All patients experienced relapse after autologous stem cell transplantation, and brentuximab vedotin exposure was variable. The sequencing here drew on peripheral blood mononuclear cells (PBMCs), taken before the second cycle of nivolumab. The origin of the receptors is a human donor with classical Hodgkin lymphoma.

The chain is built from TRBV11-2 and TRBJ1-5; possibly TRBD1 for D (5 bases). This CDR3 contains 17 residues. Per the germline V gene, CDR1 is SGHAT and CDR2 is FQNNGV. Trimming took 1 base from V and 7 from J, leaving 20 bases between them. The CDR3 coding sequence is TGTGCCAGCAGCTTAGGCGGGGCCCAGGCCGGATGGCAGCCCCAGCATTTT. Protein: CASSLGGAQAGWQPQHF. Combining the CDR3 with reference TRBV11-2 and TRBJ1-5 gives the whole variable domain EAGVAQSPRYKIIEKRQSVAFWCNPISGHATLYWYQQILGQGPKLLIQFQNNGVVDDSQLPKDRFSAERLKGVDSTLKIQPAKLEDSAVYLCASSLGGAQAGWQPQHFGDGTRLSIL.

This chain links TRBV6-5 with TRBJ2-7, with 7 bases lining up with TRBD1. Germline CDR1 and CDR2: MNHEY and SVGAGI. CDR3 size: 15 residues. V dropped 4 bases and J dropped 1; count of bases not matched to a gene: 7. CDR3 sequence: CASSLQGLPSYEQYF. For the CDR3, the DNA is TGTGCCAGCAGTTTACAGGGGTTACCGTCCTACGAGCAGTACTTC.